These T cell receptor beta chains were read from a single sample in a study of Graves' ophthalmopathy and Graves' hyperthyroidism. MiXCR, applied by TCRdb to the multiplex PCR reads, yields one record per CDR3 protein. The sample gives 600,000 to 700,000 distinct CDR3 sequences, about 41% of which show up once; roughly 3.5% is in the top ten. Sequencing was performed on peripheral blood. Every receptor here comes from an adult man with Graves' ophthalmopathy. The conserved cysteine and the conserved F or W are not part of the CDR3 here. Rows give clone size only sometimes, using once, few, many, or a class for an expanded clone.

>many|TRBJ1-1|TRBV10-3
AISRQGGAEAF
>NA|TRBJ1-5|TRBV19
ASRRVGEGDQPQH
>few|TRBJ2-2|TRBV12-3/TRBV12-4
ASSPHGTGNTGELF
>NA|TRBJ1-4|TRBV25-1
ASSYVGANEKLF
>NA|TRBJ1-2|TRBV30
ACPAGGNYGYT
>many|TRBJ1-2|TRBV10-1
ASSERLGPYGYT
>NA|TRBJ1-2|TRBV27
ASYSPMTGNYGYT
>NA|TRBJ1-5|TRBV10-3
AISEGAHRANQPQH
>few|TRBJ2-5|TRBV5-1
ASTSTGTRAETQY
>many|TRBJ2-6|TRBV11-2
ASSPGYVLT
>once|TRBJ2-6|TRBV12-3/TRBV12-4
ASSSEGTGANVLT
>NA|TRBJ2-5|TRBV29-1
SDKGGETQY
>NA|TRBJ1-1|TRBV6-1
ASTRWGNTEAF
>many|TRBJ1-2|TRBV19
ASSTQGKGYGYT
>NA|TRBJ2-7|TRBV2
ASSSAGLSYEQY
>NA|TRBJ1-1|TRBV9
ASSVAPGAGTEAF
>many|TRBJ1-3|TRBV15
ATSRALISSGNTIY
>few|TRBJ2-2|TRBV9
ASTGSKVGTGELF
>NA|TRBJ1-6|TRBV5-1
ASSFGTGSYNSPLH
>many|TRBJ1-1|TRBV10-3
AISGDIANAF
>many|TRBJ2-6|TRBV7-9
ASNAVSGANVLT
>NA|TRBJ1-2|TRBV11-1
ASSVEGGGYGYT
>many|TRBJ1-2|TRBV10-3
AISERQGEGYT
>NA|TRBJ1-1|TRBV10-2
ASSEGTGRDVAF
>NA|TRBJ1-5|TRBV19
ASSTTPQH
>NA|TRBJ2-5|TRBV29-1
SPIDNGDTQY
>NA|TRBJ1-2|TRBV25-1
ATEGGQRRSNYGYT
>NA|TRBJ2-5|TRBV12-5
ASGLVGSVSGAPPQETQY
>NA|TRBJ2-5|TRBV11-1
ASLEFEGLQETQY
>NA|TRBJ2-6|TRBV7-2
ASSLAGGQGNVLT
>many|TRBJ2-5|TRBV19
ASRGTGGFRETQY
>few|TRBJ2-5|TRBV20-1
SAHHRQGPLQETQY
>many|TRBJ2-5|TRBV12-3/TRBV12-4
ASSPGLAGVTKTQY